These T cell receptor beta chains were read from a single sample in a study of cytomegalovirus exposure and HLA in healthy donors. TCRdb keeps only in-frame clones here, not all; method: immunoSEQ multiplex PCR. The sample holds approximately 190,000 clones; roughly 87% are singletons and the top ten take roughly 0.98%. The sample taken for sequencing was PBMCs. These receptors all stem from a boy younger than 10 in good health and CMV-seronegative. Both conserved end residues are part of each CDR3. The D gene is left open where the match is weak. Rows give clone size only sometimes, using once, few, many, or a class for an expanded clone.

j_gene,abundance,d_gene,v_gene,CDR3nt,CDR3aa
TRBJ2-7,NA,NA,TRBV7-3,TGTGCCAGCAGCCCCCAGGGGAAGTCCTACGAGCAGTACTTC,CASSPQGKSYEQYF
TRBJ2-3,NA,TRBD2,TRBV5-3,TGTGCCAGAAGCTTGAGGACTAGCGAGGCAGATACGCAGTATTTT,CARSLRTSEADTQYF
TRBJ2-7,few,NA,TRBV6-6,TGTGCCACCCGTGAGGCCCAGGGGTTTTCGTACGAGCAGTACTTC,CATREAQGFSYEQYF
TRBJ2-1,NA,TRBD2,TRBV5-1,TGCGCCAGCAGCTCGAGACTAGCAGGAAACAATGAGCAGTTCTTC,CASSSRLAGNNEQFF
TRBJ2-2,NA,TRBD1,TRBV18,TGTGCCAGCTCACCAACGAGGACAGGGCCAACCGGGGAGCTGTTTTTT,CASSPTRTGPTGELFF
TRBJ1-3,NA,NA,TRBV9,TGTGCCAGCAGCGTAGCAGCAGGTCTTGGAAACACCATATATTTT,CASSVAAGLGNTIYF
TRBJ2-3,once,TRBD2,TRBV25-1,TGTGCCAGCAGTGGTGGGGCGACTAGCGGGAGTTCGGATACGCAGTATTTT,CASSGGATSGSSDTQYF
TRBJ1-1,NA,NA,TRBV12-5,TGTGCTAGTGGTTGGGGCAGGGTAACGTCTGAAGCTTTCTTT,CASGWGRVTSEAFF
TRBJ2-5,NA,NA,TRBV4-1,TGCGCCAGCAGCCCGGCGCTAGGCGAGACCCAGTACTTC,CASSPALGETQYF
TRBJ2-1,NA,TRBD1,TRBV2,TGTGCCAGCAGGGGGGACAGGGACTCCTACAATGAGCAGTTCTTC,CASRGDRDSYNEQFF
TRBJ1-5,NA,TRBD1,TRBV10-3,TGTGCCACCCCGGACAGGGGGCCTCAGCCCCAGCATTTT,CATPDRGPQPQHF
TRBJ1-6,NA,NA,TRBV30,TGTGCCTGGAACAGCGGTAATTCACCCCTCCACTTT,CAWNSGNSPLHF
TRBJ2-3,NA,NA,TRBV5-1,TGCGCCAGCAGCCTGGGACATAGCACAGATACGCAGTATTTT,CASSLGHSTDTQYF
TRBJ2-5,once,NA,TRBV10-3,TGTGCCATACAATCCTACAGGGAAGAGACCCAGTACTTC,CAIQSYREETQYF
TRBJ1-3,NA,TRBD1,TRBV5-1,TGCGCCAGCAGCTTGGTTACAGGGGACCCAGGAAACACCATATATTTT,CASSLVTGDPGNTIYF
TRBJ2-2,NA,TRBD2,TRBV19,TGTGCTACCCGTATGGGGACTAGCATAGACCTTAACACCGGGGAGCTGTTTTTT,CATRMGTSIDLNTGELFF
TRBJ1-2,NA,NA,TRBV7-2,TGTGCCAGCAGCCCGTATCCGAGTGGCTACACCTTC,CASSPYPSGYTF
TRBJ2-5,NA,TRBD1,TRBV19,TGTGCCAGTAGGGACAGGAGTCAAGAGACCCAGTACTTC,CASRDRSQETQYF
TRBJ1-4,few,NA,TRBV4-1,TGCGCCAGCAGCCAGCGACTGGGCAGGGTCGGTGAAAAACTGTTTTTT,CASSQRLGRVGEKLFF
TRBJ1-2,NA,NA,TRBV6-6,TGTGCCAGCCGCGGACACACGTATGGCTACACCTTC,CASRGHTYGYTF
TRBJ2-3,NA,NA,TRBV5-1,TGCGCCAGCAGCTTGGGTACAGCCAGCACAGATACGCAGTATTTT,CASSLGTASTDTQYF
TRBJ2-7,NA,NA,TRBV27,TGTGCCAGCAGTCCCGGGGGAACACCCTCTTTGGACGAGCAGTACTTC,CASSPGGTPSLDEQYF
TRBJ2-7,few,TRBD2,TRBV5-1,TGCGCCAGCAGCTCTTTCGGGACTAGCGGGGCCAACTCCTACGAGCAGTACTTC,CASSSFGTSGANSYEQYF
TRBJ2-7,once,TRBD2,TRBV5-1,TGCGCCAGCAGCATTGAACTAGCGGTCTCCTACGAGCAGTACTTC,CASSIELAVSYEQYF
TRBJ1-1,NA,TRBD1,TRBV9,TGTGCCAGCAGCCCTAGACAGGGTGAAGGGAGCACTGAAGCTTTCTTT,CASSPRQGEGSTEAFF
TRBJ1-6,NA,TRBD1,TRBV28,TGTGCCAGCAGTACGGGACAGGGTCATCATAATTCACCCCTCCACTTT,CASSTGQGHHNSPLHF
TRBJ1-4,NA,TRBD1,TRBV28,TGTGCCAGCAGTAAGGACAGGGTATGGCCTAATGAAAAACTGTTTTTT,CASSKDRVWPNEKLFF
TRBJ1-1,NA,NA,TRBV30,TGTGCCTGGAGTGTATCATGGCAGGCGAACACTGAAGCTTTCTTT,CAWSVSWQANTEAFF
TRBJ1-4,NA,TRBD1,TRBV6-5,TGTGCCAGCAGCGGACAGGGAGATGAAAAACTGTTTTTT,CASSGQGDEKLFF
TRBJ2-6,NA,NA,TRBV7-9,TGTGCCAGCAGCTTCGGACACCCTGGGGCCTCTGGGGCCAACGTCCTGACTTTC,CASSFGHPGASGANVLTF
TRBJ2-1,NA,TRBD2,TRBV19,TGTGCCAGTAGTACGAAAGGCCCCGCTCTAGCGGGAGTACCATACAATGAGCAGTTCTTC,CASSTKGPALAGVPYNEQFF
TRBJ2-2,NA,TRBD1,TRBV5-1,TGCGCCAGCAGCCTGATACAGGGGGCCGGGGAGCTGTTTTTT,CASSLIQGAGELFF
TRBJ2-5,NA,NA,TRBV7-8,TGTGCCAGCACTAAGTGGGAATCGGGAGAAGAGACCCAGTACTTC,CASTKWESGEETQYF
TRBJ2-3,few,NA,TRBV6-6,TGTGCCAGCATTTCGGGCACAGATACGCAGTATTTT,CASISGTDTQYF
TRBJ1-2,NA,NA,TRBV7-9,TGTGCCAGCAGCTTTTCCAGGGCAAGCTATGGCTACACCTTC,CASSFSRASYGYTF
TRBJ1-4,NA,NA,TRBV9,TGTGCCAGCAGCGTATCTCCGGGTATTAATGAAAAACTGTTTTTT,CASSVSPGINEKLFF
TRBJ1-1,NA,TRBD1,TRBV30,TGTGCCTGGTATCGTACAGGGGGCAAAACTGAAGCTTTCTTT,CAWYRTGGKTEAFF
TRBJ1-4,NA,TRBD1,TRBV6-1,TGTGCCAGCAGTGTAGGACAGGGAATAGGTGAAAAACTGTTTTTT,CASSVGQGIGEKLFF
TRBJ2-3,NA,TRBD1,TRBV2,TGTGCCAGCACCTGGGGGACAGGGCGATTCACAGATACGCAGTATTTT,CASTWGTGRFTDTQYF
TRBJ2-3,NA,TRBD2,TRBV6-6,TGTGCCAGCAGTTACGGGCTAGCGGGGGATACGCAGTATTTT,CASSYGLAGDTQYF
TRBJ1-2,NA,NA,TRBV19,TGTGCCAGTAGCTTCCCCGGAGATGGCTACACCTTC,CASSFPGDGYTF
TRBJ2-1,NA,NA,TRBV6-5,TGTGCCACCACCGACAGCTACAATGAGCAGTTCTTC,CATTDSYNEQFF
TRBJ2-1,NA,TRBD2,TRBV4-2,TGTGCCAGCAGCCCTAAGAGGGCTAGCGGGGGGGCAAATGAGCAGTTCTTC,CASSPKRASGGANEQFF
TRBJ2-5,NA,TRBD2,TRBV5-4,TGTGCCAGCAGCGCACCGGGACTAGCGGAAGAGACCCAGTACTTC,CASSAPGLAEETQYF
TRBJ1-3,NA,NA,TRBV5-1,TGCGCCAGCAGCTTGAGTTACATTGGAAACACCATATATTTT,CASSLSYIGNTIYF
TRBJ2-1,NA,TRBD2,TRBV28,TGTGCCAGCAGTTCCCCCATGCCGGGACTACATCTCGATGAGCAGTTCTTC,CASSSPMPGLHLDEQFF
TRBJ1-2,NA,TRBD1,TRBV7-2,TGTGCCAGCAGCTTGGGACAGGGACGTTCCGATGGCTACACCTTC,CASSLGQGRSDGYTF
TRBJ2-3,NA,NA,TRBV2,TGTGCCAGCTTGGCCAGCGGCACAGATACGCAGTATTTT,CASLASGTDTQYF
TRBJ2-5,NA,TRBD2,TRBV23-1,TGCGCCACCTTGGGGGGGAGGGAGACCCAGTACTTC,CATLGGRETQYF
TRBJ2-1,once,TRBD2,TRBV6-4,TGTGCCAGCAGTGACTCTCCGAGCGGGGGCCTAGCGGGAGCTCACGAGCAGTTCTTC,CASSDSPSGGLAGAHEQFF
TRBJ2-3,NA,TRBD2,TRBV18,TGTGCCAGCTCACCGCCCGTAATGGCGGGAGGTGGAGATACGCAGTATTTT,CASSPPVMAGGGDTQYF
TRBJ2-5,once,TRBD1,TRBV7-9,TGTTCCAGCAGCCCCAGGGGGCCAGAGACCCAGTACTTC,CSSSPRGPETQYF
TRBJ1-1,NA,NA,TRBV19,TGTGCCAGTACCCCAGGGGTCGGGAACACTGAAGCTTTCTTT,CASTPGVGNTEAFF
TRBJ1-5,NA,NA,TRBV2,TGTGCCAGCAGTGAGGAACAGGGCTATCAGCCCCAGCATTTT,CASSEEQGYQPQHF
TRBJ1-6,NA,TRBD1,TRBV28,TGTGCCAGCAGTTTATCCCTGACAGGGGCCAATAATTCACCCCTCCACTTT,CASSLSLTGANNSPLHF